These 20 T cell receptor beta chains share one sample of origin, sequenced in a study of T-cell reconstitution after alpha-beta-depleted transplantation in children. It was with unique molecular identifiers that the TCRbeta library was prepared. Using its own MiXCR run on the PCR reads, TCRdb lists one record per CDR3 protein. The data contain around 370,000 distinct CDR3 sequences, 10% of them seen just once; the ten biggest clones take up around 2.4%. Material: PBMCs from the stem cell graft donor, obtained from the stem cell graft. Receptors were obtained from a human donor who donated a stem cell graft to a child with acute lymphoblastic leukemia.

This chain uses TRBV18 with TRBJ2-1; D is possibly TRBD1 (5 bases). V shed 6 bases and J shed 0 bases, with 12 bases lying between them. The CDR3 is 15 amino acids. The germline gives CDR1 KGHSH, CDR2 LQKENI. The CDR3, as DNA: TGTGCCAGCTCCGAGACAGCGAGCTCCTACAATGAGCAGTTCTTC. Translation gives CASSETASSYNEQFF.

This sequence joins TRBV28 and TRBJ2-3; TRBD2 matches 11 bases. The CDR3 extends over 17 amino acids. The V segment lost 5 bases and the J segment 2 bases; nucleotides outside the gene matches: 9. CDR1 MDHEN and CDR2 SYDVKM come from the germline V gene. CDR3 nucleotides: TGTGCCAGCAGTCCCACACTAGCGGGAGACGCCACAGATACGCAGTATTTT. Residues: CASSPTLAGDATDTQYF.

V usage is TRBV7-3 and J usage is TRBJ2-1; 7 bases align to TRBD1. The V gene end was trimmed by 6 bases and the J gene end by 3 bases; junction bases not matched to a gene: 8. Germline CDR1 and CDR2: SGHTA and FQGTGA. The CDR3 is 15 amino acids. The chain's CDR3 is CASSKQGSGYNEQFF. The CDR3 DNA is TGTGCCAGCAGTAAACAGGGGTCGGGCTACAATGAGCAGTTCTTC.

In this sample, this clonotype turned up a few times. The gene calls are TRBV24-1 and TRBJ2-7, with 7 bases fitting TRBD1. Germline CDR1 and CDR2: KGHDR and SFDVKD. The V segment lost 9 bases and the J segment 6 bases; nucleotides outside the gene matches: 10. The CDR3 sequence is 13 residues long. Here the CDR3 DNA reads TGTGCCACCGGGGGACAGACCCCTGGCGAGCAGTACTTC. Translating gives CATGGQTPGEQYF.

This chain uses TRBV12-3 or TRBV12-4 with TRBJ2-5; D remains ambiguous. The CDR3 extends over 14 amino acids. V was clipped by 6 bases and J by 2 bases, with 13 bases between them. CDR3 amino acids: CASSPSSLQETQYF. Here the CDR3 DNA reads TGTGCCAGCAGCCCTTCTTCTTTACAAGAGACCCAGTACTTC.

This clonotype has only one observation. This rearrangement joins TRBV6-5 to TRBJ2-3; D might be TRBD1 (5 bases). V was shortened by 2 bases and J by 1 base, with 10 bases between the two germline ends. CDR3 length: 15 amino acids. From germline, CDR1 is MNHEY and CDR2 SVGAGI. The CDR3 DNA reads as TGTGCCAGCAGTTACCTACAGACAGGCACAGATACGCAGTATTTT. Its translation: CASSYLQTGTDTQYF.

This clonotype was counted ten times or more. The DNA for the CDR3 is TGTGCCAGCAGCCCCTGGACAGGGATACTCCAAGAGACCCAGTACTTC. It translates to CASSPWTGILQETQYF. J is TRBJ2-5 and V is TRBV9; TRBD1 agrees at 8 bases. V lost 4 bases, J lost 1 base, and 9 bases stayed unmatched. Germline-derived CDR1 and CDR2 are SGDLS and YYNGEE. The CDR3 sequence is 16 residues long.

The chain's CDR3 is CASSLYVGTSRDEQYF. For the CDR3, the DNA is TGTGCCAGCAGCTTGTACGTCGGGACTAGCCGGGACGAGCAGTACTTC. J is TRBJ2-7 and V is TRBV11-2; 9 bases agree with TRBD2. Germline values: CDR1 SGHAT, CDR2 FQNNGV. The ends lost 3 bases at V and 5 bases at J; junction bases unmatched: 11. The CDR3 spans 16 residues.

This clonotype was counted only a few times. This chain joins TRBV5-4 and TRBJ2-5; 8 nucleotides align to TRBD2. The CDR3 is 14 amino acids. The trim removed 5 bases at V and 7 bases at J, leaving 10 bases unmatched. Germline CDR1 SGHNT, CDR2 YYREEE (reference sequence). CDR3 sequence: CASRYGGVEGTQYF. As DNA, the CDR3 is TGTGCCAGCAGATACGGGGGGGTAGAAGGGACCCAGTACTTC.

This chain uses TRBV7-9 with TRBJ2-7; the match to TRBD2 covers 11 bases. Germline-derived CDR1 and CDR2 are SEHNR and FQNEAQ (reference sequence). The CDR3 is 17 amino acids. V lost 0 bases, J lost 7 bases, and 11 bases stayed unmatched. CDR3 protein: CASSLASSLAGENEQYF. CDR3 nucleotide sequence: TGTGCCAGCAGCTTAGCGTCCTCACTAGCGGGAGAGAATGAGCAGTACTTC. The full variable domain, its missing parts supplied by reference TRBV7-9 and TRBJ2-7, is DTGVSQNPRHKITKRGQNVTFRCDPISEHNRLYWYRQTLGQGPEFLTYFQNEAQLEKSRLLSDRFSAERPKGSFSTLEIQRTEQGDSAMYLCASSLASSLAGENEQYFGPGTRLTVT.

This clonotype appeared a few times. The CDR3 bases are TGTGCCAGCAGCCAAGGGGGGACAACCGAAAAACTGTTTTTT. Translated: CASSQGGTTEKLFF. The chain has TRBV4-2 and TRBJ1-4, with D perhaps TRBD1 (6 bases). V shed 1 base and J shed 8 bases, with 11 bases lying between them. From germline, CDR1 is LGHNA and CDR2 YNFKEQ. The CDR3 has 14 amino acids.

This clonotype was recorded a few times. CDR3 sequence: CASSFRTDGDQYF. The DNA of the CDR3 is TGTGCCAGCAGTTTTAGGACCGATGGGGACCAGTACTTC. This chain uses TRBV12-3 or TRBV12-4 with TRBJ2-7; D assignment may be TRBD1 or TRBD2 (5 bases each). V was trimmed by 3 bases and J by 10 bases, leaving 16 bases between them. This CDR3 has 13 amino acids.

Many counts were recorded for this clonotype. The CDR3: CASSLDDGGNTIYF. CDR3 DNA: TGCGCCAGCAGCTTGGACGACGGTGGAAACACCATATATTTT. V and J are TRBV5-1 and TRBJ1-3; no reliable D call. Germline V gene sequence: CDR1 SGHRS, CDR2 YFSETQ. The germline V and J ends were trimmed by 0 bases and 3 bases, with 7 bases remaining between them. This CDR3 is 14 amino acids long.

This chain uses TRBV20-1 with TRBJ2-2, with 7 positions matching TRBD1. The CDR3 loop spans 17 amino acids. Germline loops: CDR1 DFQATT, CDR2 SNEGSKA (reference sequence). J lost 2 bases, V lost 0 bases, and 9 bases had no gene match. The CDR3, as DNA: TGCAGTGCTAGAGATCCAGGACAGGAAATAAACACCGGGGAGCTGTTTTTT. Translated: CSARDPGQEINTGELFF.

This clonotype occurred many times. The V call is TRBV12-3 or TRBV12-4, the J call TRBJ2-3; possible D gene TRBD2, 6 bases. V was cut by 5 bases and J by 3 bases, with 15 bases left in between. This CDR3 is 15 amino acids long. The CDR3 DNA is TGTGCCAGCAGTCCCCTTGCGGGAAGGACAGATACGCAGTATTTT. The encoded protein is CASSPLAGRTDTQYF.

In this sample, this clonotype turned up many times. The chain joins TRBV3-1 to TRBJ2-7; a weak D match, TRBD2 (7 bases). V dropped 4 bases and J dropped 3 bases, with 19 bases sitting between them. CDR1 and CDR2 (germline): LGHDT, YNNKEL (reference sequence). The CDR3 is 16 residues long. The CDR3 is CASSPRWGGNNYEQYF. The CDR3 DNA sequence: TGTGCCAGCAGCCCCCGGTGGGGGGGCAACAACTACGAGCAGTACTTC.

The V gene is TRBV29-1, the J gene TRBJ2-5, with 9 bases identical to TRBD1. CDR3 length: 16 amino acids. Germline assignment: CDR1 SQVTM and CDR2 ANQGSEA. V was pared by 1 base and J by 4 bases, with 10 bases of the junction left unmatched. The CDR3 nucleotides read TGCAGCGTTGAAGCGGGGGACAGGGTCGTTGGAGAGACCCAGTACTTC. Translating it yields CSVEAGDRVVGETQYF.

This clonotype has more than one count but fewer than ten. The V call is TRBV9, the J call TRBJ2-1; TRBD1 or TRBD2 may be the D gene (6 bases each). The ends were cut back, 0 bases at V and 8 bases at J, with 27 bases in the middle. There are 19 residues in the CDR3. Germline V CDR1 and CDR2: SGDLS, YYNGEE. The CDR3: CASSVARGHPDRLMDEQFF. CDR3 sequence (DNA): TGTGCCAGCAGCGTAGCTCGGGGGCATCCCGATCGGTTGATGGATGAGCAGTTCTTC.

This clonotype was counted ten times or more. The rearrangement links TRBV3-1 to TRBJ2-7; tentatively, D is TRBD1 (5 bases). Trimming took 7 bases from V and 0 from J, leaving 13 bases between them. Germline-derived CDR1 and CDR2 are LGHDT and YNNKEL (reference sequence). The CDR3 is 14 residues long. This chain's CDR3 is CASTLDIGSYEQYF. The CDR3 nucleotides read TGTGCCAGCACCCTGGACATTGGCTCCTACGAGCAGTACTTC.

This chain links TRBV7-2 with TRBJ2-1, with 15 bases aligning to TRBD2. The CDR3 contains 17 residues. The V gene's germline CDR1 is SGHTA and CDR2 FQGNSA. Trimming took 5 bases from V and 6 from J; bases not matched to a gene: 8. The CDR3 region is CASSARPGLAGGNEQFF. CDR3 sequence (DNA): TGTGCCAGCAGCGCGAGGCCGGGACTAGCGGGAGGCAATGAGCAGTTCTTC.